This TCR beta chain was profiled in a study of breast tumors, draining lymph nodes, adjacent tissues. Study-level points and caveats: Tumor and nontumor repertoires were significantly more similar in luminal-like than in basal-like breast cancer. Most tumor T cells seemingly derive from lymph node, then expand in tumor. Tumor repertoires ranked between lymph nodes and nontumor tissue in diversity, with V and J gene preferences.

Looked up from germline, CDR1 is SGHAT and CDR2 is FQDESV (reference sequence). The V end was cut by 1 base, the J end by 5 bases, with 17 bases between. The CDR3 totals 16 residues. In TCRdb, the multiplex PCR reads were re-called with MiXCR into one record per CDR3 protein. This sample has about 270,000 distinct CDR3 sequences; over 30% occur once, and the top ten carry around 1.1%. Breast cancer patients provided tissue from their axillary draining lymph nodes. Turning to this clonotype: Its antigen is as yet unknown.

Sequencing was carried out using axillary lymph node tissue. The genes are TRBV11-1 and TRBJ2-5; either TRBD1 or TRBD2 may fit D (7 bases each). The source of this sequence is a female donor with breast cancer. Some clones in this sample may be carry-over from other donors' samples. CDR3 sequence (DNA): TGTGCCAGCAGCTTAGAAGGGACAGCGGGGTGGGAGACCCAGTACTTC. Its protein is CASSLEGTAGWETQYF.